The rows below give T cell receptor beta chains drawn from one sample of a study of spatial heterogeneity in lung cancer. TCRdb re-called the 5' RACE reads with MiXCR, one entry per CDR3 protein. The sample lists over 700 distinct CDR3 sequences, 11% occurring once. The sample in question was normal lung tissue next to the tumor, obtained at surgery. The source is a male donor with early-stage non-small cell lung cancer. Both conserved end residues are part of each CDR3. A D gene is named only where the DNA matches it firmly. Clone size is given as how often the clone was seen (once, few, many) or a class if it is expanded.

>TRBJ2-7|NA|large|TRBV7-9
CAVEGRETYEQYF
TGTGCCGTAGAAGGGAGAGAGACCTACGAGCAGTACTTC
>TRBJ2-1|NA|medium-sized|TRBV11-3
CASKYNSYNEQFF
TGTGCCAGCAAATACAACTCCTACAATGAGCAGTTCTTC
>TRBJ1-2|NA|medium-sized|TRBV4-1
CASSQTTEQENGYTF
TGCGCCAGCAGCCAAACGACTGAACAGGAGAATGGCTACACCTTC
>TRBJ2-7|NA|large|TRBV7-2
CASSLGTILDPYEQYF
TGTGCCAGCAGCTTAGGGACTATTCTAGATCCCTACGAGCAGTACTTC
>TRBJ1-1|NA|medium-sized|TRBV12-3/TRBV12-4
CASSPGARNTEAFF
TGTGCCAGCAGTCCAGGGGCGCGGAACACTGAAGCTTTCTTT
>TRBJ2-1|NA|large|TRBV5-8
CASSLGFGGNEQFF
TGTGCCAGCAGCTTGGGGTTTGGAGGAAATGAGCAGTTCTTC
>TRBJ2-3|TRBD2|medium-sized|TRBV11-2
CASSPTRTRNTDTQYF
TGTGCCAGCAGCCCTACCCGGACTAGAAACACAGATACGCAGTATTTT
>TRBJ2-1|TRBD2|large|TRBV6-1
CASSEISGGQHEQFF
TGTGCCAGCAGTGAGATTAGCGGGGGACAACATGAGCAGTTCTTC
>TRBJ2-3|NA|medium-sized|TRBV2
CASCPLDRFTDTQYF
TGTGCCAGCTGCCCCCTAGACCGATTCACAGATACGCAGTATTTT